The entry that follows covers one T cell receptor beta chain sequence. Its antigen is currently unknown. Collection of about 9.4 milliliters of peripheral blood was performed for each donor. It was with a sample-barcoded 5' primer and a J-beta primer mix that a second PCR of roughly 6 to 12 cycles was run. Each cDNA molecule was tagged by a template-switch adaptor that had 12 random nucleotides. Via MiXCR, TCRdb re-called the 5' RACE reads, giving one row per CDR3 protein. The data hold around 1,500,000 distinct CDR3 sequences, with approximately 38% observed a single time. These data belong to a study of blood T cells in healthy people across ages. Whole-study context: Through template switching, about one barcoded beta molecule was captured per two T cells, as measured in model experiments. Study-wide results and limits: The study lacked donor CMV status, which possibly confounded expanded clonotype changes.

This CDR3 has 14 amino acids. The ends were cut back, 4 bases at V and 5 bases at J, with 12 bases in the middle. Germline V gene lookup returns CDR1 SEHNR and CDR2 FQNEAQ (reference sequence). The sequenced sample was blood. The chain is built from TRBV7-9 and TRBJ1-5; unclear D gene. This receptor was identified in a woman between 18 and 30 years old in good health. The DNA of the CDR3 is TGTGCCAGCAGCTCCGGAGCAGCGGATCAGCCCCAGCATTTT. As protein: CASSSGAADQPQHF.